This entry describes one T cell receptor (beta chain). Its cognate antigen is unknown. The data are from a study of OX40 agonist ivuxolimab in advanced cancers. Study-level background: The study treated patients with ivuxolimab, an agonistic anti-OX40 (CD134) antibody.

The table came from immunoSEQ multiplex PCR; TCRdb's copy has only in-frame clones and leaves some out. The sample records 30,000 to 35,000 clones, about 84% being singletons. Germline V gene data show CDR1 as SEHNR and CDR2 as FQNEAQ (reference sequence). V gave up 5 bases and J gave up 6 bases; unmatched junction bases: 10. The CDR3 sequence is 16 residues long. General study points: Dosing at 0.1 to 3.0 mg/kg was accompanied by clonal expansion of CD4+ and CD8+ blood T cells by week 6. On average, CD8+ T cells had more expanded clones than CD4+.

The chain has TRBV7-9 and TRBJ2-2, with TRBD1 matching 9 bases. The specimen comprised CD4+ or CD8+ T cells sorted from blood, sampled in a trial of the OX40 agonist ivuxolimab. The source is an adult with an advanced solid tumor such as melanoma, head and neck, liver or kidney cancer. In DNA, the CDR3 is TGTGCCAGCAGCACCGCCGGGACAGGGTTTTCCGGGGAGCTGTTTTTT. Protein: CASSTAGTGFSGELFF. The full variable domain, its missing parts supplied by reference TRBV7-9 and TRBJ2-2, is DTGVSQNPRHKITKRGQNVTFRCDPISEHNRLYWYRQTLGQGPEFLTYFQNEAQLEKSRLLSDRFSAERPKGSFSTLEIQRTEQGDSAMYLCASSTAGTGFSGELFFGEGSRLTVL.